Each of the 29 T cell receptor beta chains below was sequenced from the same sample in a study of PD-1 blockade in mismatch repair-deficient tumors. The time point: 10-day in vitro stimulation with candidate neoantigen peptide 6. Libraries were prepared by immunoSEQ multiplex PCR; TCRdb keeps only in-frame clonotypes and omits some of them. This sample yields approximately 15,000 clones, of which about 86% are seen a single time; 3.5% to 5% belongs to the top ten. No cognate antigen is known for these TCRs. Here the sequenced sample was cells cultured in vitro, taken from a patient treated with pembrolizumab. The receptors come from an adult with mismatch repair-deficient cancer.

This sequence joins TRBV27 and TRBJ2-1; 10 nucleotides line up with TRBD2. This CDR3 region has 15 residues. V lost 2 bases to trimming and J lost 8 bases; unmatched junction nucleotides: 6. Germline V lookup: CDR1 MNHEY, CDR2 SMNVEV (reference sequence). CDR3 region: CASSLDLAGVDEQFF. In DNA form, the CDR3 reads TGTGCCAGCAGTTTAGACCTAGCGGGAGTGGATGAGCAGTTCTTC.

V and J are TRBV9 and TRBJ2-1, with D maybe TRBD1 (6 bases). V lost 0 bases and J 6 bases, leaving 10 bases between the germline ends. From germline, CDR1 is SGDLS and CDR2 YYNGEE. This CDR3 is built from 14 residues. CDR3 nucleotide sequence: TGTGCCAGCAGCGTAGCGGACAGAGGCAATGAGCAGTTCTTC. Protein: CASSVADRGNEQFF.

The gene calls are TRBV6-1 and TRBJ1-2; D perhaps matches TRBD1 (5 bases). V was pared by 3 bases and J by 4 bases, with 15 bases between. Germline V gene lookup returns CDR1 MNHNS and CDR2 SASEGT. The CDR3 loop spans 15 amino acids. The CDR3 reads CASSDDKGSVYGYTF. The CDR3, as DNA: TGTGCCAGCAGTGACGACAAGGGGTCGGTCTATGGCTACACCTTC.

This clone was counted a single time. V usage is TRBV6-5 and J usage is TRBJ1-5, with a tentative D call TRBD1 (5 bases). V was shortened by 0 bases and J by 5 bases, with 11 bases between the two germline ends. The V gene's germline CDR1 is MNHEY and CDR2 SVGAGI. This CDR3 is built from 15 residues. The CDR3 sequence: CASSYSKAGHQPQHF. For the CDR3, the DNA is TGTGCCAGCAGTTACTCGAAGGCAGGGCATCAGCCCCAGCATTTT.

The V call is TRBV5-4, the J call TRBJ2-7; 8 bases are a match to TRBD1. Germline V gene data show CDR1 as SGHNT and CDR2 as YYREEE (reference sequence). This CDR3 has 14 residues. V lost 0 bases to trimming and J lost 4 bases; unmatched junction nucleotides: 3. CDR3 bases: TGTGCCAGCAGCTTGGGACAGGGGTTTTACGAGCAGTACTTC. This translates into CASSLGQGFYEQYF.

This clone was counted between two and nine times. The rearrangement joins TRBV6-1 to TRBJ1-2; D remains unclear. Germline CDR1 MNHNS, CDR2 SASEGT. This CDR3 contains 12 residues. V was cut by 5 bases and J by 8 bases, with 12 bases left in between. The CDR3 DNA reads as TGTGCCAGCAGTCATGGTCTTTGGGGCTACACCTTC. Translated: CASSHGLWGYTF.

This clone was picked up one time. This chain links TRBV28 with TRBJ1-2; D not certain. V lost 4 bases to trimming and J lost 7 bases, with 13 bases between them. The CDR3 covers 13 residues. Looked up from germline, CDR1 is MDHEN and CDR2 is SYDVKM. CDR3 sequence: CASSSNNGFGYTF. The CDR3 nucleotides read TGTGCCAGCAGTTCAAACAACGGCTTTGGCTACACCTTC.

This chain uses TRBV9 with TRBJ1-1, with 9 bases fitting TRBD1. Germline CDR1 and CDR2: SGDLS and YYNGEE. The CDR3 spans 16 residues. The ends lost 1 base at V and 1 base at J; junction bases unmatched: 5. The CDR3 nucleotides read TGTGCCAGCAGCGTAACAGGGGGCAGAGGGAACACTGAAGCTTTCTTT. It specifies CASSVTGGRGNTEAFF. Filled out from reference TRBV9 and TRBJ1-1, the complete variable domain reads DSGVTQTPKHLITATGQRVTLRCSPRSGDLSVYWYQQSLDQGLQFLIQYYNGEERAKGNILERFSAQQFPDLHSELNLSSLELGDSALYFCASSVTGGRGNTEAFFGQGTRLTVV.

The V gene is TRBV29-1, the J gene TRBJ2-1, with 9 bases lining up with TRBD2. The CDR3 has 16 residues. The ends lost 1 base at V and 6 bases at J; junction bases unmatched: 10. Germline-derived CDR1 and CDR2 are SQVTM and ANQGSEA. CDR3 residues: CSVEGGAGGLANEQFF. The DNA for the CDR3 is TGCAGCGTTGAAGGGGGGGCCGGGGGACTAGCCAATGAGCAGTTCTTC.

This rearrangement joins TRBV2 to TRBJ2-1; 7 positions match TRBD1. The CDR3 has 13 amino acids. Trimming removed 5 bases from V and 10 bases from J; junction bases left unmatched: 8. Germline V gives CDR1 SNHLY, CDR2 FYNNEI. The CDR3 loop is CASSPDRAGEQFF. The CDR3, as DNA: TGTGCCAGCAGTCCTGACAGGGCGGGCGAGCAGTTCTTC.

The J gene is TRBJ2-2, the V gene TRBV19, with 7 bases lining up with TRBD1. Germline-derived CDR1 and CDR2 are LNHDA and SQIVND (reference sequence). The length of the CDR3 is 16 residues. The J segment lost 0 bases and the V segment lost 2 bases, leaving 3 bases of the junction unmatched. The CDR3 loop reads CASSIYGTANTGELFF. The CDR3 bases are TGTGCCAGTAGTATATACGGGACAGCGAACACCGGGGAGCTGTTTTTT.

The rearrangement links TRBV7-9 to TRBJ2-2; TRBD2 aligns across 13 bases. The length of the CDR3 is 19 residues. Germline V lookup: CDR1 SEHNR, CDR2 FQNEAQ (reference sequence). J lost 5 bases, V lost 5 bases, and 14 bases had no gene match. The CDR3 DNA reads TGTGCCAGCAGCAAGCTTGCGGGACTAGCGGGAATTCTGACCGGGGAGCTGTTTTTT. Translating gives CASSKLAGLAGILTGELFF.

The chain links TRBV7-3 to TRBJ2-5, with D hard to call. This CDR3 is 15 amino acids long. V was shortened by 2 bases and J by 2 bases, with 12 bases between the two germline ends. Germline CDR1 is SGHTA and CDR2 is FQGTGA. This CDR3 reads CASSLSSTPQETQYF. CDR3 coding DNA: TGTGCCAGCAGCTTATCCAGTACCCCTCAAGAGACCCAGTACTTC.

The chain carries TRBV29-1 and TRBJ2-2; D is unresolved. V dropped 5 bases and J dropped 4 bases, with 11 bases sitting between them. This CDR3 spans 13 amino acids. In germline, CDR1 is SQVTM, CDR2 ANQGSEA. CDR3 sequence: CSVPRSLTGELFF. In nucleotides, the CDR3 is TGCAGCGTTCCCAGGAGCCTCACCGGGGAGCTGTTTTTT.

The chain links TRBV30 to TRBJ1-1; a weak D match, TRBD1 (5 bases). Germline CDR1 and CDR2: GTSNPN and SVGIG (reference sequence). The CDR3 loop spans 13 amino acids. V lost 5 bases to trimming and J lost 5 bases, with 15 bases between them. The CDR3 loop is CAWAIWGETEAFF. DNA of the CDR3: TGTGCCTGGGCCATCTGGGGGGAGACTGAAGCTTTCTTT.

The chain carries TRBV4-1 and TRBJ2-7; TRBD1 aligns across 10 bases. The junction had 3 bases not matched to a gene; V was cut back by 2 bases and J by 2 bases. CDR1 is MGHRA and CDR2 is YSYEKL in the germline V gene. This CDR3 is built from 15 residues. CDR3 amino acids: CASSQPGQGAYEQYF. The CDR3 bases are TGCGCCAGCAGCCAACCCGGACAGGGGGCCTACGAGCAGTACTTC.

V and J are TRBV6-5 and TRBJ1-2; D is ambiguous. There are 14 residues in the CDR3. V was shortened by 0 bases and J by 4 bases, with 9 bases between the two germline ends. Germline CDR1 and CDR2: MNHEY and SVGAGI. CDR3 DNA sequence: TGTGCCAGCAGTTACTCGAGGCAGGTCTATGGCTACACCTTC. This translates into CASSYSRQVYGYTF.

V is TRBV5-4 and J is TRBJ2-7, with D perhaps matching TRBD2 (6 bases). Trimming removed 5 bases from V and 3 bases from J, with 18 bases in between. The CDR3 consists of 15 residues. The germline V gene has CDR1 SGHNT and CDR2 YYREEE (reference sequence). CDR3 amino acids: CASSYAGTEHYEQYF. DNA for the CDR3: TGTGCCAGCAGTTACGCCGGGACTGAGCACTACGAGCAGTACTTC.

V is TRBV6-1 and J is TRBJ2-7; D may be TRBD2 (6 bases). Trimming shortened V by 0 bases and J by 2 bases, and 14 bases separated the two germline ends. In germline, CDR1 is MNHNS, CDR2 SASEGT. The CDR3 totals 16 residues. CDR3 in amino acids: CASSEARGGRTYEQYF. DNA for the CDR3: TGTGCCAGCAGTGAAGCGCGGGGAGGCAGGACCTACGAGCAGTACTTC.

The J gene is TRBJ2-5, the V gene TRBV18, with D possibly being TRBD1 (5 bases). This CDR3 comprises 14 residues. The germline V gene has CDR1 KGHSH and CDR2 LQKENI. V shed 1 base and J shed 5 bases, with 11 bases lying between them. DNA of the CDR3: TGTGCCAGCTCACCACGGGCAGGGCAGGAGACCCAGTACTTC. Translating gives CASSPRAGQETQYF. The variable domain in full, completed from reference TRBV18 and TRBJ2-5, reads NAGVMQNPRHLVRRRGQEARLRCSPMKGHSHVYWYRQLPEEGLKFMVYLQKENIIDESGMPKERFSAEFPKEGPSILRIQQVVRGDSAAYFCASSPRAGQETQYFGPGTRLLVL.

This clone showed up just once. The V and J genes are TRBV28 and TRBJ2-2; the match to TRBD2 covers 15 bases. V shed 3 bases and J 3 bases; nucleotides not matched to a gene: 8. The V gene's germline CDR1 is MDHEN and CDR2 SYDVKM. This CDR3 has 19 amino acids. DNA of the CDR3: TGTGCCAGCAGTTTTCAAGGACTAGCGGGAGGGTCGTACACCGGGGAGCTGTTTTTT. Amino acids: CASSFQGLAGGSYTGELFF.

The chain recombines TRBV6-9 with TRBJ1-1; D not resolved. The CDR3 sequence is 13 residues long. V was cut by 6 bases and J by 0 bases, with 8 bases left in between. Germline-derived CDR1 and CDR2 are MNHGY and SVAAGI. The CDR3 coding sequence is TGTGCCAGCAGAGGGAGCATGAACACTGAAGCTTTCTTT. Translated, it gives CASRGSMNTEAFF.

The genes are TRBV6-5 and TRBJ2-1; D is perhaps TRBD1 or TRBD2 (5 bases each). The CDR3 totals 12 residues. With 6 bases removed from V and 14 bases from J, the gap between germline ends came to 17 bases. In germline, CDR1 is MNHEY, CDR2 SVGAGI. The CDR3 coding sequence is TGTGCCAGCAGAGGGACCCTCCAATTCGAGTTCTTC. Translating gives CASRGTLQFEFF.

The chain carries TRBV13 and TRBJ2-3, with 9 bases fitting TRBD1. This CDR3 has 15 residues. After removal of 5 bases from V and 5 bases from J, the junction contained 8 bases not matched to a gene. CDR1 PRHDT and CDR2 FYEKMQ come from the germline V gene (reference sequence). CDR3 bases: TGTGCCAGCAGCGTTACGACAGGGGGGAAAGATACGCAGTATTTT. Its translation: CASSVTTGGKDTQYF.

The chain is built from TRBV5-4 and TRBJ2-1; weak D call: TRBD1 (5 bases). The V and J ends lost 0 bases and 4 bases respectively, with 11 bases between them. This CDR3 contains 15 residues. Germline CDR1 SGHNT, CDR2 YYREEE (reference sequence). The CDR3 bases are TGTGCCAGCAGCTTGGGACTCCAGGGTTACAATGAGCAGTTCTTC. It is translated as CASSLGLQGYNEQFF.

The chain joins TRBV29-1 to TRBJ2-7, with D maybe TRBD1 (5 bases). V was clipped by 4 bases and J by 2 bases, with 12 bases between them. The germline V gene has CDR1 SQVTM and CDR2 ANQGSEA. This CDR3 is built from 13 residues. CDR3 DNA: TGCAGCGTTGCCTACAGGAGAACCTACGAGCAGTACTTC. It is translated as CSVAYRRTYEQYF.

The CDR3 sequence: CASSDGGTGGVGYTF. For the CDR3, the DNA is TGTGCCAGTAGCGACGGTGGGACAGGGGGCGTTGGCTACACCTTC. The chain carries TRBV19 and TRBJ1-2; 12 bases match TRBD1. The CDR3 loop spans 15 amino acids. Germline CDR1 reads LNHDA; CDR2 reads SQIVND (reference sequence). J lost 7 bases, V lost 6 bases, and 9 bases had no gene match.

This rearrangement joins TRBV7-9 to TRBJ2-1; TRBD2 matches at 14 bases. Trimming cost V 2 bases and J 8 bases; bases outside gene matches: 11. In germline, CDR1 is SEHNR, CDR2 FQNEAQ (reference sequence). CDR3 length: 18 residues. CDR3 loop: CASSLKWGTSGSIHEQFF. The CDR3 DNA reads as TGTGCCAGCAGCTTAAAATGGGGGACTAGCGGGAGTATCCATGAGCAGTTCTTC.

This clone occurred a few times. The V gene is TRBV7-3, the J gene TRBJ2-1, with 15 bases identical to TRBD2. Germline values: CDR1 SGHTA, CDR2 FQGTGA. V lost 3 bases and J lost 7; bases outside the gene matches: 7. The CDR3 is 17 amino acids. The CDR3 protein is CASSFLGGTSGRNEQFF. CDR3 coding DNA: TGTGCCAGCAGCTTCTTGGGTGGGACTAGCGGGAGGAATGAGCAGTTCTTC.